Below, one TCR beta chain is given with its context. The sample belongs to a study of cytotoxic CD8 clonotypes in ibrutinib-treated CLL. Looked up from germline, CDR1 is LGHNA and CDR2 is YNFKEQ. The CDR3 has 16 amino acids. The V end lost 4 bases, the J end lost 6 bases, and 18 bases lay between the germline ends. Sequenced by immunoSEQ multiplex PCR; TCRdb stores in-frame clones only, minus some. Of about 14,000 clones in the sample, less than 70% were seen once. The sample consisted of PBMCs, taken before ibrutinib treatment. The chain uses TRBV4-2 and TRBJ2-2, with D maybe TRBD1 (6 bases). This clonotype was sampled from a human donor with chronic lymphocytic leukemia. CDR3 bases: TGTGCCAGCAGCCCCAACCTGGGACACCCCCCCGGGGAGCTGTTTTTT. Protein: CASSPNLGHPPGELFF.